A selection of T cell receptor beta chains follows, all from one sample in a study of cytomegalovirus exposure and HLA in healthy donors. Data came from immunoSEQ multiplex PCR; TCRdb stores just in-frame clones and leaves some out. In total, the table holds about 77,000 clones. The sequenced sample consisted of PBMCs. All receptors come from a middle-aged man in good health and CMV-seropositive. The CDR3 runs from the conserved cysteine through the conserved F or W.

v_gene	j_gene	CDR3aa
TRBV19	TRBJ1-5	CASSLPIGDRRNQPQHF
TRBV9	TRBJ1-2	CASSAGANYGYTF
TRBV18	TRBJ1-3	CASSPENTIYF
TRBV6-1	TRBJ2-6	CASSVSVHLGANVLTF
TRBV4-1	TRBJ1-1	CASTRNWDRSTEAFF
TRBV4-1	TRBJ1-3	CASSQPTGYSGNTIYF
TRBV7-8	TRBJ2-2	CASSLTSGRPNTGELFF
TRBV5-1	TRBJ1-4	CASSPYRGAGEKLFF
TRBV4-2	TRBJ2-2	CASSQHRGPENTGELFF
TRBV7-2	TRBJ1-5	CASSLRQGDNQPQHF
TRBV5-1	TRBJ2-2	CASSLDTGTNTGELFF
TRBV2	TRBJ1-1	CASSERTGSNTEAFF
TRBV11-2	TRBJ2-1	CASSPWRGQGALNEQFF
TRBV28	TRBJ1-1	CASSLLSNTEAFF
TRBV5-1	TRBJ2-3	CASSRVPSGRPDTQYF
TRBV7-9	TRBJ1-2	CASSTRTGSYGYTF
TRBV6-1	TRBJ2-5	CASSEYSSGQETQYF
TRBV5-6	TRBJ2-4	CASSPRTADLAKNIQYF
TRBV5-6	TRBJ2-1	CASSPRGRGSWEQFF
TRBV10-3	TRBJ2-7	CAISELGTVYEQYF
TRBV2	TRBJ2-2	CASSEAVGAGELFF
TRBV19	TRBJ1-5	CASTPSGGGSNQPQHF
TRBV6-6	TRBJ1-1	CASSPPPILRGEAFF
TRBV27	TRBJ1-6	CASRNWGQNQNNSPLHF
TRBV30	TRBJ1-2	CAWSRRRHGYTF
TRBV10-3	TRBJ2-7	CAIRPAGTGGDEQYF
TRBV5-8	TRBJ2-3	CASSPGTGGTTDTQYF
TRBV18	TRBJ2-2	CASSPGQNTGELFF
TRBV5-4	TRBJ1-5	CASSLGRDRDQPQHF